The 8 T cell receptor beta chains given below trace back to one sample, sequenced in a study of control samples from healthy donors and cancer patients. Repertoires were generated with immunoSEQ multiplex PCR, while TCRdb's copy carries only in-frame clones and drops some. The sample includes about 150,000 clones, under 95% seen only once; the top ten take 5.8%. Specimen: blood. The receptors here all came from a man aged 18 to 29 in good health.

V gene TRBV28 combines with J gene TRBJ2-7; no firm D call. From germline, CDR1 is MDHEN and CDR2 SYDVKM. The CDR3 has 12 amino acids. Between the trimmed V and J ends, which lost 6 bases and 3 bases, there was a span of 9 bases. This CDR3 reads CASSPSNYEQYF. The CDR3 nucleotides are TGTGCCAGCAGCCCGAGTAACTACGAGCAGTACTTC.

This clone showed up just once. The chain links TRBV14 to TRBJ1-5; 7 positions agree with TRBD1. There are 14 residues in the CDR3. CDR1 and CDR2 from the germline V gene are SGHDN and FVKESK. The ends lost 0 bases at V and 7 bases at J; junction bases unmatched: 3. The chain's CDR3 is CASSQDLRGQPQHF. DNA for the CDR3: TGTGCCAGCAGCCAAGATCTCAGGGGGCAGCCCCAGCATTTT.

This clone showed up just a few times. The CDR3 loop reads CASSLGGQGRTEAFF. CDR3 DNA: TGTGCCAGCAGCTTAGGGGGACAGGGAAGGACTGAAGCTTTCTTT. This rearrangement joins TRBV7-9 to TRBJ1-1; 9 bases are shared with TRBD1. This CDR3 is 15 amino acids long. V trimming: 1 base; J trimming: 5 bases; junction bases outside the gene matches: 5. Germline assignment: CDR1 SEHNR and CDR2 FQNEAQ (reference sequence).

The CDR3 here is CASSSPTRDQETQYF. CDR3 bases: TGTGCCAGCAGCTCACCGACCCGGGACCAAGAGACCCAGTACTTC. V gene TRBV7-9 combines with J gene TRBJ2-5; the D is unclear. The CDR3 has 15 residues. Trimming removed 4 bases at V and 0 bases at J, with 12 bases between. Germline V gene data show CDR1 as SEHNR and CDR2 as FQNEAQ (reference sequence).

Notes on this clone: At one of its ends the junction is not consistent with the germline gene, which may arise from a read error. The gene calls are TRBV7-7 and TRBJ1-1; a possible D gene is TRBD1 (6 bases). Germline CDR1 and CDR2: SSHAT and FNYEAQ (reference sequence). This CDR3 comprises 17 residues. The CDR3 DNA follows: TGTGCTAGCAGCTCCACCGACAGGTGGGTTTTGAACACTGAAGCTTTCTTT. The encoded protein is CASSSTDRWVLNTEAFF.

The rearrangement joins TRBV28 to TRBJ1-3; the D gene is possibly TRBD1 (6 bases). The CDR3 has 16 amino acids. The germline gives CDR1 MDHEN, CDR2 SYDVKM. The V end lost 6 bases, the J end lost 4 bases, and 19 bases lay between the germline ends. The CDR3 sequence: CASRPPGHAVGNTIYF. The CDR3 nucleotides read TGTGCCAGCAGGCCCCCGGGACACGCAGTCGGAAACACCATATATTTT.

With regard to this clone: One junction end does not reproduce the germline sequence, and a read error may be involved. The V call is TRBV6-1, the J call TRBJ2-7; TRBD2 matches at 8 bases. Germline V lookup: CDR1 MNHNS, CDR2 SASEGT. The CDR3 length is 14 residues. The CDR3 here is CASIEAGAPHEQYF. The CDR3 bases are TGTGCCAGCATTGAAGCGGGAGCCCCCCACGAGCAGTACTTC.

The genes are TRBV6-5 and TRBJ2-7; a possible D gene is TRBD2 (6 bases). CDR1 is MNHEY, CDR2 SVGAGI, per germline. Deletions cut 7 bases from V and 4 bases from J, with 14 bases between. The CDR3 extends over 13 amino acids. The CDR3 region has the DNA TGTGCCAGCACCCCCGGGGGACCTTACGAGCAGTACTTC. It specifies CASTPGGPYEQYF.